The 19 T cell receptor beta chains reported below all come from one sample, sequenced in a study of Graves' ophthalmopathy and Graves' hyperthyroidism. RNA transcripts yielded amplified TCR beta CDR3 regions. Second-round multiplex PCR came after a first-round RT-PCR that employed HTBI primers. MiXCR, applied by TCRdb to the multiplex PCR reads, yields one record per CDR3 protein. The sample holds about 500,000 distinct CDR3 sequences, approximately 14% seen once. The sample consisted of blood. These receptors all stem from a woman aged 25 to 45 with Graves' ophthalmopathy.

The table lists this clonotype with many counts. The chain recombines TRBV27 with TRBJ2-5, with D perhaps TRBD2 (5 bases). This CDR3 has 15 residues. Germline lookup yields CDR1 MNHEY and CDR2 SMNVEV (reference sequence). Trimming cost V 2 bases and J 5 bases, with 15 bases left between them. Written as DNA, the CDR3 is TGTGCCAGCAGTTTAGGAGCGGTCCGGAAGGAGACCCAGTACTTC. This codes for CASSLGAVRKETQYF.

This clonotype was found many times. This chain links TRBV10-3 with TRBJ2-7; D could derive from TRBD1 or TRBD2 (5 bases each). In germline, CDR1 is ENHRY, CDR2 SYGVKD. This CDR3 comprises 13 residues. With 8 bases removed from V and 6 bases from J, the gap between germline ends came to 17 bases. The CDR3 sequence is CAIDMRGEGEQYF. The CDR3 bases are TGTGCCATCGATATGAGGGGAGAGGGCGAGCAGTACTTC.

This clonotype was seen more than once but under ten times. The chain recombines TRBV13 with TRBJ2-5, with D possibly matching TRBD1 (5 bases). The germline CDR1 and CDR2 sequences are PRHDT and FYEKMQ (reference sequence). The length of the CDR3 is 17 residues. Trimming removed 1 base from V and 1 base from J, with 16 bases in between. CDR3 sequence reads: CASSLESGVQVQETQYF. The CDR3 nucleotides read TGTGCCAGCAGCTTAGAATCGGGTGTACAGGTCCAAGAGACCCAGTACTTC.

This clonotype was detected ten times or more. J is TRBJ2-2 and V is TRBV6-1, with a tentative D call TRBD1 (5 bases). The V end was cut by 7 bases, the J end by 1 base, with 10 bases between. There are 14 residues in the CDR3. CDR1 is MNHNS, CDR2 SASEGT, per germline. The CDR3 DNA reads TGTGCCAGCATCGAAAGGGGGAACACCGGGGAGCTGTTTTTT. Translating gives CASIERGNTGELFF.

J is TRBJ1-6 and V is TRBV4-1; weak D call: TRBD1 (5 bases). The CDR3 is 18 residues long. Trimming cost V 0 bases and J 0 bases, with 12 bases left between them. Germline V gene data show CDR1 as MGHRA and CDR2 as YSYEKL. The CDR3 here is CASSQDGRTSSYNSPLHF. In DNA form, the CDR3 reads TGCGCCAGCAGCCAAGACGGCAGGACAAGCTCCTATAATTCACCCCTCCACTTT.

The V and J genes are TRBV4-1 and TRBJ1-6, with D possibly matching TRBD1 (5 bases). The ends were cut back, 0 bases at V and 10 bases at J, with 13 bases in the middle. The length of the CDR3 is 15 residues. Per germline, CDR1 MGHRA and CDR2 YSYEKL. CDR3 DNA sequence: TGCGCCAGCAGCCAAGAAGGGGCCGGAGGATCACCCCTCCACTTT. It yields the protein CASSQEGAGGSPLHF.

This clonotype was seen repeatedly, ten times or more. The chain links TRBV28 to TRBJ2-7, with TRBD1 as a possible D gene (6 bases). V was pared by 3 bases and J by 2 bases, with 26 bases between. The CDR3 runs to 19 residues. Germline CDR1 is MDHEN and CDR2 is SYDVKM. CDR3 protein: CASSFRRLGQTRTPYEQYF. The DNA for the CDR3 is TGTGCCAGCAGTTTCCGACGGTTAGGACAGACCAGAACCCCCTACGAGCAGTACTTC. Variable domain in full (rest from reference TRBV28 and TRBJ2-7): DVKVTQSSRYLVKRTGEKVFLECVQDMDHENMFWYRQDPGLGLRLIYFSYDVKMKEKGDIPEGYSVSREKKERFSLILESASTNQTSMYLCASSFRRLGQTRTPYEQYFGPGTRLTVT.

This clonotype was counted ten times or more. The chain carries TRBV20-1 and TRBJ2-7; D possibly corresponds to TRBD2 (6 bases). CDR3 length: 12 residues. The V end lost 6 bases, the J end lost 4 bases, and 13 bases lay between the germline ends. CDR1 and CDR2 from the germline V gene are DFQATT and SNEGSKA (reference sequence). CDR3 region: CSAIETRYEQYF. The CDR3 DNA sequence: TGCAGTGCCATAGAGACTAGGTACGAGCAGTACTTC.

The chain employs TRBV6-1 and TRBJ2-7; a possible D gene is TRBD1 (6 bases). Trimming took 7 bases from V and 2 from J, leaving 21 bases between them. Germline loops: CDR1 MNHNS, CDR2 SASEGT. CDR3 length: 16 amino acids. The CDR3 bases are TGTGCCAGCACCAGGGGAATCGGACAGCACCCCTACGAGCAGTACTTC. Translating gives CASTRGIGQHPYEQYF.

This clonotype was recorded at least ten times. V gene TRBV6-1 combines with J gene TRBJ2-6; D may be TRBD1 (6 bases). Germline CDR1 is MNHNS and CDR2 is SASEGT. The V and J ends lost 1 base and 0 bases respectively, with 13 bases between them. CDR3 length equals 18 residues. CDR3 region: CASSEGTAVYSGANVLTF. CDR3 DNA sequence: TGTGCCAGCAGTGAAGGGACAGCTGTCTACTCTGGGGCCAACGTCCTGACTTTC.

This clonotype has a count of ten or more. The chain employs TRBV6-5 and TRBJ2-5; D possibly corresponds to TRBD1 (5 bases). CDR1 and CDR2 (germline): MNHEY, SVGAGI. V was pared by 2 bases and J by 3 bases, with 10 bases between. The CDR3 has 14 amino acids. The CDR3 protein is CASSYGAREETQYF. CDR3 coding DNA: TGTGCCAGCAGTTACGGGGCCAGGGAAGAGACCCAGTACTTC.

This clonotype was seen ten or more times. The rearrangement links TRBV11-1 to TRBJ2-2, with TRBD2 matching over 12 bases. V was clipped by 4 bases and J by 2 bases; unmatched bases: 8. CDR3 length: 18 residues. CDR1 and CDR2 (germline): SGHAT, FQDESV (reference sequence). The CDR3: CASSSPTSGGTNTGELFF. The CDR3 nucleotides are TGTGCCAGCAGCTCCCCGACTAGCGGGGGTACCAACACCGGGGAGCTGTTTTTT.

This clonotype was seen only a few times. CDR3 sequence (DNA): TGTGCCAGCAGCTTGGGGGACAGGCCGAACACTGAAGCTTTCTTT. Translated: CASSLGDRPNTEAFF. The V call is TRBV5-5, the J call TRBJ1-1; 8 bases are shared with TRBD1. This CDR3 region has 15 residues. V gave up 0 bases and J gave up 1 base; unmatched junction bases: 2. Germline assignment: CDR1 SGHKS and CDR2 YYEKEE (reference sequence).

The sample holds many counts of this clonotype. The rearrangement links TRBV30 to TRBJ1-5, with D possibly TRBD1 on 5 matching bases. This CDR3 region has 16 residues. Trimming shortened V by 2 bases and J by 1 base, and 15 bases separated the two germline ends. CDR1 is GTSNPN, CDR2 SVGIG, per germline (reference sequence). The DNA for the CDR3 is TGTGCCTGGAGTATCCAGGCGGGACTGAGCAATCAGCCCCAGCATTTT. Its protein product is CAWSIQAGLSNQPQHF.

In its sample, this clonotype was seen many times. The chain is built from TRBV24-1 and TRBJ1-2, with 9 bases aligning to TRBD1. This CDR3 spans 13 amino acids. In germline, CDR1 is KGHDR, CDR2 SFDVKD. J gave up 7 bases and V 5 bases, and 4 bases lay outside the gene matches. The CDR3 DNA follows: TGTGCCACCAGTGCTTCGACAGGGGGTGGCTACACCTTC. The encoded protein is CATSASTGGGYTF.

Details on this clonotype: At one end, the junction sequence differs from germline, possibly due to a read error. The chain joins TRBV20-1 to TRBJ2-5; D is perhaps TRBD1 (6 bases). CDR3 length: 16 residues. Germline loops: CDR1 DFQATT, CDR2 SNEGSKA (reference sequence). The CDR3 reads CSAREQWFGGGETKYF. The CDR3, as DNA: TGCAGTGCTAGAGAGCAGTGGTTTGGGGGCGGCGAGACCAAGTACTTC.

This clonotype was seen a handful of times. It is likely a read error, because the conserved phenylalanine at the end of the CDR3 is missing. V and J are TRBV27 and TRBJ2-2; D ambiguous. Germline assignment: CDR1 MNHEY and CDR2 SMNVEV (reference sequence). CDR3 length: 13 amino acids. The V end was cut by 5 bases, the J end by 4 bases, with 8 bases between. The CDR3 protein is CASSRYPTGELFC. The CDR3 nucleotides are TGTGCCAGCAGTCGCTATCCCACCGGGGAGCTGTTTTGT.

This clonotype came up many times. V is TRBV7-2 and J is TRBJ2-2; maybe TRBD2 (5 bases). V lost 0 bases and J 0 bases, leaving 11 bases between the germline ends. The CDR3 is 17 amino acids. CDR1 SGHTA and CDR2 FQGNSA come from the germline V gene. The CDR3 DNA sequence: TGTGCCAGCAGCTTAGCAAGGCTAGCTACGAACACCGGGGAGCTGTTTTTT. This gives the protein CASSLARLATNTGELFF.

The J gene is TRBJ2-7, the V gene TRBV15, with a tentative D call TRBD2 (6 bases). The CDR3 extends over 19 amino acids. Germline lookup yields CDR1 LNHNV and CDR2 YYDKDF (reference sequence). Trimming shortened V by 0 bases and J by 1 base, and 22 bases separated the two germline ends. In DNA, the CDR3 is TGTGCCACCAGCAGAGATAGGTTGAATCCAGGAGGGCTTTCCTACGAGCAGTACTTC. It codes for CATSRDRLNPGGLSYEQYF.